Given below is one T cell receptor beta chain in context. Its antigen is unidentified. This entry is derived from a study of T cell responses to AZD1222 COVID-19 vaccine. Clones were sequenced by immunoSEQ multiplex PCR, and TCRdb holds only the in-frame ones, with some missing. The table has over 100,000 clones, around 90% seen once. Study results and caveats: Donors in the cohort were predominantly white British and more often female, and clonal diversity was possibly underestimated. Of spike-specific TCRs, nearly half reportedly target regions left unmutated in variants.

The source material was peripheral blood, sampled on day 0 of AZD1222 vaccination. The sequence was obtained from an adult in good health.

Written as DNA, the CDR3 is TGTGCCAGCAGCGGACTCGAGACAGATACGCAGTATTTT. It yields the protein CASSGLETDTQYF. This chain joins TRBV28 and TRBJ2-3; the D gene is possibly TRBD2 (5 bases). This CDR3 region has 13 residues. Germline CDR1 is MDHEN and CDR2 is SYDVKM. Trimming took 6 bases from V and 3 from J, leaving 10 bases between them.